These 11 T cell receptor beta chains originate from one sample sequenced in a study of identical twins. TCRdb processed the 5' RACE reads anew with MiXCR; each CDR3 protein has one entry. The sample lists more than 600,000 distinct CDR3 sequences; about 20% were seen once. The same data also contributed to another study, on T cells expressing NK-cell markers.

Sequenced material: PBMCs. These receptors were taken from a woman under 30 in good health.

The V gene is TRBV5-1, the J gene TRBJ2-1; D call uncertain. The CDR3 extends over 15 amino acids. V was pared by 0 bases and J by 9 bases, with 16 bases between. Germline V gene data show CDR1 as SGHRS and CDR2 as YFSETQ. In DNA form, the CDR3 reads TGCGCCAGCAGCTTGGAAACGAACCCGGCCGTTGAGCAGTTCTTC. Amino acids: CASSLETNPAVEQFF.

This chain joins TRBV20-1 and TRBJ1-5; maybe TRBD1 (5 bases). With 1 base removed from V and 0 bases from J, the gap between germline ends came to 16 bases. Germline CDR1 and CDR2: DFQATT and SNEGSKA (reference sequence). The length of the CDR3 is 17 residues. CDR3 amino acids: CSARGGAEVFSNQPQHF. The CDR3 nucleotides read TGCAGTGCTAGAGGGGGCGCGGAGGTGTTTAGCAATCAGCCCCAGCATTTT.

The rearrangement links TRBV10-1 to TRBJ2-2; possibly TRBD1 or TRBD2 for D (5 bases each). Germline V gene data show CDR1 as WNHNN and CDR2 as SYGVQD (reference sequence). The CDR3 extends over 14 amino acids. V was clipped by 7 bases and J by 4 bases, with 13 bases between them. The CDR3 sequence: CASKEGLGTGELFF. CDR3 DNA sequence: TGCGCCAGCAAAGAGGGGTTGGGCACCGGGGAGCTGTTTTTT.

The genes are TRBV5-1 and TRBJ2-1; D remains ambiguous. Germline assignment: CDR1 SGHRS and CDR2 YFSETQ. Trimming cost V 0 bases and J 5 bases, with 9 bases left between them. This CDR3 comprises 14 residues. The chain's CDR3 is CASSLENRHNEQFF. Here the CDR3 DNA reads TGCGCCAGCAGCTTGGAGAACCGACACAATGAGCAGTTCTTC.

The chain employs TRBV5-6 and TRBJ2-1, with D maybe TRBD1 (6 bases). This CDR3 is built from 14 residues. Between the trimmed V and J ends, which lost 2 bases and 8 bases, there was a span of 14 bases. Per the germline V gene, CDR1 is SGHDT and CDR2 is YYEEEE. CDR3 coding DNA: TGTGCCAGCAGCTTCCAGGGGACGGGGCATGAGCAGTTCTTC. Amino acid sequence: CASSFQGTGHEQFF. Looking up the rest from reference TRBV5-6 and TRBJ2-1 gives the full variable domain: DAGVTQSPTHLIKTRGQQVTLRCSPKSGHDTVSWYQQALGQGPQFIFQYYEEEERQRGNFPDRFSGHQFPNYSSELNVNALLLGDSALYLCASSFQGTGHEQFFGPGTRLTVL.

V usage is TRBV5-1 and J usage is TRBJ1-5; a possible D gene is TRBD1 (5 bases). From germline, CDR1 is SGHRS and CDR2 YFSETQ. The CDR3 has 15 amino acids. With 2 bases removed from V and 2 bases from J, the gap between germline ends came to 11 bases. CDR3 loop: CASSFSGGGNQPQHF. The CDR3 DNA sequence: TGCGCCAGCAGCTTTTCCGGGGGGGGCAATCAGCCCCAGCATTTT.

This clonotype has only a few counts. The chain has TRBV5-1 and TRBJ2-7; D possibly corresponds to TRBD2 (5 bases). The CDR3 runs to 14 residues. Germline V CDR1 and CDR2: SGHRS, YFSETQ. Trimming took off 4 bases at V and 1 base at J, with 12 bases between the two ends. The CDR3 nucleotides read TGCGCCAGCAGCCCTACAGCGGATTCCTACGAGCAGTACTTC. It encodes CASSPTADSYEQYF.

This clonotype has only a few counts. This chain joins TRBV5-1 and TRBJ2-7, with a tentative D call TRBD2 (7 bases). This CDR3 region has 19 residues. Germline V gives CDR1 SGHRS, CDR2 YFSETQ. V dropped 4 bases and J dropped 4 bases, with 30 bases sitting between them. CDR3 region: CASSGQKSRGAFSKYEQYF. The CDR3 DNA is TGCGCCAGCAGCGGCCAGAAGAGTCGGGGGGCCTTTTCTAAATACGAGCAGTACTTC.

The chain recombines TRBV24-1 with TRBJ2-3; D is ambiguous. This CDR3 contains 15 residues. Trimming removed 1 base at V and 4 bases at J, with 11 bases between. Germline CDR1 is KGHDR and CDR2 is SFDVKD. CDR3 in amino acids: CATSDLRSGADTQYF. The CDR3 DNA sequence: TGTGCCACCAGTGATTTACGTTCCGGTGCAGATACGCAGTATTTT.

The sample holds a few counts of this clonotype. V is TRBV9 and J is TRBJ2-3; D assignment may be TRBD1 or TRBD2 (5 bases each). The germline V gene has CDR1 SGDLS and CDR2 YYNGEE. V lost 0 bases, J lost 7 bases, and 12 bases lay in between. CDR3 size: 14 residues. CDR3 region: CASSVDEGRHTQYF. The CDR3 DNA reads TGTGCCAGCAGCGTAGACGAGGGACGGCATACGCAGTATTTT.

The chain has TRBV11-2 and TRBJ2-5; D ambiguous. Germline CDR1 is SGHAT and CDR2 is FQNNGV. The CDR3 runs to 14 residues. Trimming shortened V by 0 bases and J by 5 bases, and 10 bases separated the two germline ends. For the CDR3, the DNA is TGTGCCAGCAGCTTAGAGACTCGTTTGGAGACCCAGTACTTC. It translates to CASSLETRLETQYF.